The clone carrying this T cell receptor (beta chain) was found a few times. Its antigen remains unknown. Repertoires were generated with immunoSEQ multiplex PCR, while TCRdb's copy carries only in-frame clones and drops some. Altogether 75,000 to 90,000 clones are present, around four fifths being singletons, with the ten largest covering over 1.1%. These data are taken from a study of lymphopenia after photon versus proton radiotherapy. Findings and caveats of the study: Under photons, naive T cells and diversity fell while effector/memory populations rose. Survival link was tested only in deceased patients; proton benefit remains a possibility.

Germline V gene data show CDR1 as KGHSY and CDR2 as FQNENV. The CDR3 totals 14 residues. V was clipped by 6 bases and J by 6 bases; unmatched bases: 11. The sequencing used peripheral blood, collected from a patient treated with proton-based radiotherapy. This sequence originates from a man aged 55 to 70 with pancreatic cancer. V usage is TRBV16 and J usage is TRBJ2-7; 7 bases are a match to TRBD1. CDR3 residues: CASRLTGALGEQYF. The CDR3 DNA reads as TGTGCCAGCAGACTAACAGGGGCTCTAGGCGAGCAGTACTTC.